This T cell receptor beta chain was captured in a study of control samples from healthy donors and cancer patients. Profiling relied on immunoSEQ multiplex PCR, and the TCRdb table lists in-frame clones only, not all of them. The sample yields roughly 80,000 clones, roughly 88% seen once. The source of this sequence is a woman aged 50 to 60 in good health. The sequenced sample consisted of blood.

This CDR3 reads CASSYSAGGPRDEQFF. In DNA form, the CDR3 reads TGTGCCAGCAGTTACTCGGCGGGGGGCCCTCGAGATGAGCAGTTCTTC. V and J are TRBV6-2 or TRBV6-3 and TRBJ2-1, with TRBD2 identical over 8 bases. This CDR3 spans 16 amino acids. The germline V gene has CDR1 MNHEY and CDR2 SVGEGT. The trim removed 0 bases at V and 8 bases at J, leaving 9 bases unmatched.